This TCR beta chain was recorded in a study of cytomegalovirus exposure and HLA in healthy donors. As to this clone: Its antigen is still unknown.

V lost 0 bases, J lost 2 bases, and 7 bases stayed unmatched. The CDR3 covers 16 residues. The V gene's germline CDR1 is SGDLS and CDR2 YYNGEE. Study outcomes and limitations: Later analysis suggested links between common viral pathogens and several top significant clusters. Whilst most TCR sequences proved rare, a subset of public TCRs occurred across many donors. An analysis was carried out later, and it reportedly showed fewer N-insertions in an Asian-associated ancestry cluster than the approximately 670-donor mean. A few V segments could not be told apart, such as TRBV6-2 and TRBV6-3, and were left out.

In the PCR, 60 Vbeta and 13 Jbeta primers were used. Here immunoSEQ multiplex PCR was the method, and the copy in TCRdb shows in-frame clones only, minus some. The sample has 200,000 to 250,000 clones; 70% are singletons. The TCR was taken from a middle-aged man in good health and CMV-seropositive. The chain carries TRBV9 and TRBJ2-5, with 7 positions matching TRBD1. Input material: PBMCs. The CDR3 spells CASSVDTTGPQETQYF. The CDR3 DNA sequence: TGTGCCAGCAGCGTAGACACGACAGGGCCACAAGAGACCCAGTACTTC.